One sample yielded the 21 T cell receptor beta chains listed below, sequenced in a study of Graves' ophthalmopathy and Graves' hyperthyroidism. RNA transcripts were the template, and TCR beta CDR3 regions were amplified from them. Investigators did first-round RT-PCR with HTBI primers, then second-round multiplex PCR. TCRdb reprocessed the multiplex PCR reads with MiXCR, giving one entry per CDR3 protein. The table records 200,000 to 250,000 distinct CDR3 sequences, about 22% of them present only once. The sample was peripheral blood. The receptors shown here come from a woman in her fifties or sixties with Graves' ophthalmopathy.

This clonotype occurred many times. CDR3 region: CASSPSGTGRFTEAFF. DNA for the CDR3: TGTGCCAGCAGCCCCTCCGGGACAGGGAGGTTTACTGAAGCTTTCTTT. V gene TRBV11-1 combines with J gene TRBJ1-1, with 9 bases fitting TRBD1. V dropped 5 bases and J dropped 5; count of bases not matched to a gene: 12. Germline-derived CDR1 and CDR2 are SGHAT and FQDESV (reference sequence). The length of the CDR3 is 16 residues.

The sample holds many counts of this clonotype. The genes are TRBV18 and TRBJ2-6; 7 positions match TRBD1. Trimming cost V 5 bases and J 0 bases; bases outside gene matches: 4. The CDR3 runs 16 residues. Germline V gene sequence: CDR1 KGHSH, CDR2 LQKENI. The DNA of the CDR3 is TGTGCCAGCTCAGCTCAGGGGGACTCTGGGGCCAACGTCCTGACTTTC. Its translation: CASSAQGDSGANVLTF.

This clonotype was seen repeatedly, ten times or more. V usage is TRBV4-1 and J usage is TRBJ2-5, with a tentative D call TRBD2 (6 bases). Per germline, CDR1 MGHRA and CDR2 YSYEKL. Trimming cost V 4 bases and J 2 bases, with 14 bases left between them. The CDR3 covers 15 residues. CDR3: CASSRTDGGQETQYF. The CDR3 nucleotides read TGCGCCAGCAGCCGAACCGACGGGGGACAAGAGACCCAGTACTTC.

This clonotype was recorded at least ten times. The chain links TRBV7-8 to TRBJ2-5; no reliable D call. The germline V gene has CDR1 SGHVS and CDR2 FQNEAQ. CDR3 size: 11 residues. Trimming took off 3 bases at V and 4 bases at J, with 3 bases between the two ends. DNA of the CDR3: TGTGCCAGCAGCTTGTTAGAGACCCAGTACTTC. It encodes CASSLLETQYF.

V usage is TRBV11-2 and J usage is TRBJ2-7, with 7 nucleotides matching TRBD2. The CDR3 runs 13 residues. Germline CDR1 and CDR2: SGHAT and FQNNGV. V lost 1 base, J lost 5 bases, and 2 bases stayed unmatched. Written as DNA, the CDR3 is TGTGCCAGCAGCTTAGTACGGGAGGACGAGCAGTACTTC. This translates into CASSLVREDEQYF.

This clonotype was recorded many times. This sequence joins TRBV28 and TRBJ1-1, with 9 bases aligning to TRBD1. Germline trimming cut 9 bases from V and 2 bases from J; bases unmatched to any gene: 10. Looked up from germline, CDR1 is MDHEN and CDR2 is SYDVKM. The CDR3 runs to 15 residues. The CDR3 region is CASQRPGQGNTEAFF. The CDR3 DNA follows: TGTGCCAGTCAGCGGCCGGGACAGGGAAACACTGAAGCTTTCTTT. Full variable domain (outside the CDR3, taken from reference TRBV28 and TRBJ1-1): DVKVTQSSRYLVKRTGEKVFLECVQDMDHENMFWYRQDPGLGLRLIYFSYDVKMKEKGDIPEGYSVSREKKERFSLILESASTNQTSMYLCASQRPGQGNTEAFFGQGTRLTVV.

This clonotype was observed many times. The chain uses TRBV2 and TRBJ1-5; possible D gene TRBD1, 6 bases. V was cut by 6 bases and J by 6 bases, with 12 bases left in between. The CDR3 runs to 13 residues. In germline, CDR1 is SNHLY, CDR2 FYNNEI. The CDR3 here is CASRKEGGQPQHF. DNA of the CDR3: TGTGCCAGCAGAAAGGAGGGGGGTCAGCCCCAGCATTTT.

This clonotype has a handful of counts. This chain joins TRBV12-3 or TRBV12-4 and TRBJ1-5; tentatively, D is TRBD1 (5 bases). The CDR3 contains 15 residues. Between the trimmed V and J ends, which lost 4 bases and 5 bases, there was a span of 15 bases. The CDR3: CASSSGRGKYQPQHF. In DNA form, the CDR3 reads TGTGCCAGCAGTTCCGGACGGGGGAAATATCAGCCCCAGCATTTT.

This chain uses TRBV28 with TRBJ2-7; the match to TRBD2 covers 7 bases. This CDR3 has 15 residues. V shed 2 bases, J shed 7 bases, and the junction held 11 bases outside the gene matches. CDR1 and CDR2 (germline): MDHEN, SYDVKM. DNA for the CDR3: TGTGCCAGCAGTTTACTCGCGGGAGATGCGAGTGAGCAGTACTTC. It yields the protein CASSLLAGDASEQYF.

The CDR3 DNA is TGCAGTGCGGGGGGACGGGCAGCATACGAGCAGTACTTC. Translating it yields CSAGGRAAYEQYF. J is TRBJ2-7 and V is TRBV20-1; D perhaps matches TRBD2 (6 bases). V was pared by 6 bases and J by 4 bases, with 16 bases between. Germline V gives CDR1 DFQATT, CDR2 SNEGSKA (reference sequence). The CDR3 runs 13 residues.

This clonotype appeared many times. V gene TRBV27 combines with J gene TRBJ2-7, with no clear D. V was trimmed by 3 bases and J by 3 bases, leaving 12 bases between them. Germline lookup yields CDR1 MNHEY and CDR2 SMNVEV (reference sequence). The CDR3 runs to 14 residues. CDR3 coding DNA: TGTGCCAGCAGTTTCTCGACGGGTGTCTACGAGCAGTACTTC. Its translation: CASSFSTGVYEQYF.

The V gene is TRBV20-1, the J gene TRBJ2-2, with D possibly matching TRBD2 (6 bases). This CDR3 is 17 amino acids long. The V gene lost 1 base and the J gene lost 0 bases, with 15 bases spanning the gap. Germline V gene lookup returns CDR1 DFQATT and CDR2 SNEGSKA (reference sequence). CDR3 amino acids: CSARGHSGGPNTGELFF. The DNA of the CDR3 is TGCAGTGCTAGAGGTCATAGCGGTGGACCGAACACCGGGGAGCTGTTTTTT.

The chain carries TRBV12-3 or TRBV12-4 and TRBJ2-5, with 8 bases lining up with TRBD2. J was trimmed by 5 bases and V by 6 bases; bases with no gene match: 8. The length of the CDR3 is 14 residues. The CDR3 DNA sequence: TGTGCCAGCAGGGCAGTGAGCGGGAGTGAGACCCAGTACTTC. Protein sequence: CASRAVSGSETQYF.

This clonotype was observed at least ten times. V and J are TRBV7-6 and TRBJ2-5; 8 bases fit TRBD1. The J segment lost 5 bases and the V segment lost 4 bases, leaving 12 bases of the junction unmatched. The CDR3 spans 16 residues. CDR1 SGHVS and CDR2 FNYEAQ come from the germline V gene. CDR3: CASSSPGTGRFETQYF. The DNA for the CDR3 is TGTGCCAGCAGCTCACCGGGGACAGGTCGTTTTGAGACCCAGTACTTC.

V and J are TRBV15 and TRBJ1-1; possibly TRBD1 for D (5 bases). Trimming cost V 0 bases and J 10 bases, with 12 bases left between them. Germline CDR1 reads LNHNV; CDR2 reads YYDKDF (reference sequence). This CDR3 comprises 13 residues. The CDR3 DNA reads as TGTGCCACCAGCAGAGAAGGTGGGGGGAGAGCTTTCTTT. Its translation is CATSREGGGRAFF.

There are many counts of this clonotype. For the CDR3, the DNA is TGCGCCAGCAGCTTAAATTCATTGGCACAGTCCTCGAACACCGGGGAGCTGTTTTTT. Protein: CASSLNSLAQSSNTGELFF. The V gene is TRBV5-1, the J gene TRBJ2-2; D remains ambiguous. Trimming took 2 bases from V and 0 from J, leaving 20 bases between them. In germline, CDR1 is SGHRS, CDR2 YFSETQ. The CDR3 is 19 residues long.

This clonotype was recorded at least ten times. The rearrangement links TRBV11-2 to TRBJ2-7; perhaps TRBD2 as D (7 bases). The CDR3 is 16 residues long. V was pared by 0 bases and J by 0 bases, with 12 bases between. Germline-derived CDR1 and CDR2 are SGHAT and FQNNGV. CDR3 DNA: TGTGCCAGCAGCTTAGATCGGGGGGCCCTCTCCTACGAGCAGTACTTC. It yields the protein CASSLDRGALSYEQYF. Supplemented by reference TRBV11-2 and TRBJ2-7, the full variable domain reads EAGVAQSPRYKIIEKRQSVAFWCNPISGHATLYWYQQILGQGPKLLIQFQNNGVVDDSQLPKDRFSAERLKGVDSTLKIQPAKLEDSAVYLCASSLDRGALSYEQYFGPGTRLTVT.

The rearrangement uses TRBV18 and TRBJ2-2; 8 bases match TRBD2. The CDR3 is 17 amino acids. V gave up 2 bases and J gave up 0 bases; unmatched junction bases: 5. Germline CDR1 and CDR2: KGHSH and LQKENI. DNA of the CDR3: TGTGCCAGCTCACCAGTCACGGGAGGGACGAACACCGGGGAGCTGTTTTTT. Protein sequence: CASSPVTGGTNTGELFF.

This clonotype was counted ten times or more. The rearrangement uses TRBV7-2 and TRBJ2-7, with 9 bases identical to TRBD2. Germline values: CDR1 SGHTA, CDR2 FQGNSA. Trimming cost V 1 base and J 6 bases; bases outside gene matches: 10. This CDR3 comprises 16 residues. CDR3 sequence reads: CASSLGQMGLAGEQYF. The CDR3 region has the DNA TGTGCCAGCAGCTTAGGGCAGATGGGACTAGCTGGCGAGCAGTACTTC. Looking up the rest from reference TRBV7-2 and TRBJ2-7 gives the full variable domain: GAGVSQSPSNKVTEKGKDVELRCDPISGHTALYWYRQSLGQGLEFLIYFQGNSAPDKSGLPSDRFSAERTGGSVSTLTIQRTQQEDSAVYLCASSLGQMGLAGEQYFGPGTRLTVT.

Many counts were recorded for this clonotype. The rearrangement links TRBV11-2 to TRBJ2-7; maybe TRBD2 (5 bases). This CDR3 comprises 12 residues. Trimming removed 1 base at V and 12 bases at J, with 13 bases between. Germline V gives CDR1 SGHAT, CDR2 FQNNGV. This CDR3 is CASSLGPQTMYF. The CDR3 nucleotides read TGTGCCAGCAGCTTAGGGCCACAGACTATGTACTTC.

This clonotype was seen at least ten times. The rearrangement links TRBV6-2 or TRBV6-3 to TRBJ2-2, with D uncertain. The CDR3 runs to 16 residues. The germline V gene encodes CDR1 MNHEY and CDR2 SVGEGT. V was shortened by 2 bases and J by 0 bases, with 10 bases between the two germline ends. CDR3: CASSYGVGANTGELFF. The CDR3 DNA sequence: TGTGCCAGCAGTTACGGCGTAGGAGCGAACACCGGGGAGCTGTTTTTT.